This T cell receptor (beta chain) comes out of a study of blood T cell repertoires in COVID-19. Study context: COVID-19 samples from acute and convalescent phases originated in the United States, Italy and Spain. Nucleic acid was either cDNA or gDNA, and it came from T cells, B-cell-depleted T cells, or PBMCs.

V lost 10 bases and J 8 bases, leaving 14 bases between the germline ends. CDR1 MNHEY and CDR2 SMNVEV come from the germline V gene (reference sequence). The CDR3 is 11 amino acids. Measured with immunoSEQ multiplex PCR; TCRdb has only the in-frame clones, and not every one. The table includes 200,000 to 300,000 clones, approximately 86% detected once. The TCR originated in a young man with active or convalescent COVID-19. The sample taken for sequencing was peripheral blood. The chain joins TRBV27 to TRBJ1-2; D perhaps matches TRBD1 (5 bases). The CDR3 nucleotides read TGTGCCAACTGCAGGGCTAAGGGCTACACCTTC. Residues: CANCRAKGYTF.